This is a list of T cell receptor beta chains from one sample in a study of blood T cell repertoires in COVID-19. Sequencing used immunoSEQ multiplex PCR; TCRdb keeps in-frame clones, though not all of them. The sample holds roughly 250,000 clones; about 76% are singletons and the top ten take about 3.2%. The sample was peripheral blood. The receptor set was obtained from a woman aged 55 to 70 with active or convalescent COVID-19. The CDR3 runs from the conserved cysteine through the conserved F or W. The order of the fields is clone size, V gene, D gene, J gene, CDR3 DNA, CDR3 protein. The D gene is left open where the match is weak. Rows give clone size only sometimes, using once, few, many, or a class for an expanded clone.

.	TRBV21-1	.	TRBJ2-1	TGTGCCAGCAGCAGAAGACTAGCCGGGAATGAGCAGTTCTTC	CASSRRLAGNEQFF
.	TRBV19	.	TRBJ1-4	TGTGCCAGTAGGCAGACAGAGTCAACTAATGAAAAACTGTTTTTT	CASRQTESTNEKLFF
.	TRBV5-4	.	TRBJ1-6	TGTGCCAGCAGCTTGGCCACAGAATATAATTCACCCCTCCACTTT	CASSLATEYNSPLHF
.	TRBV19	.	TRBJ1-2	TGTGCCAGTAGTTACAGGACAGCTAACTATGGCTACACCTTC	CASSYRTANYGYTF
.	TRBV9	.	TRBJ2-7	TGTGCCAGCAGCCCACGACTGAGCTCCTACGAGCAGTACTTC	CASSPRLSSYEQYF
.	TRBV10-3	TRBD2	TRBJ2-2	TGTGCCATCATCCCCTCGACTAGCTCATTCACCGGGGAGCTGTTTTTT	CAIIPSTSSFTGELFF
once	TRBV3-1/TRBV3-2	.	TRBJ2-4	TGTGCCAGCAGCCCCCCAGACAGGGCCAAAAACATTCAGTACTTC	CASSPPDRAKNIQYF
.	TRBV9	.	TRBJ2-1	TGTGCCAGCAGCCTAACGACTGGGAGCTCCTACAATGAGCAGTTCTTC	CASSLTTGSSYNEQFF
.	TRBV19	.	TRBJ1-3	TGTGCCAGTAGTTCAGGGCCTGGAAACACCATATATTTT	CASSSGPGNTIYF
.	TRBV7-8	TRBD1	TRBJ2-7	TGTGCCAGCAGCCTTAGGGACAGGGAGTATTACTACGAGCAGTACTTC	CASSLRDREYYYEQYF
once	TRBV9	.	TRBJ2-5	TGTGCCAGCTCCCCAGACACCCAGGGGACCCAGTACTTC	CASSPDTQGTQYF
.	TRBV5-5	TRBD1	TRBJ1-2	TGTGCCAGCAGCTTGGCCGGGACAGACCCTTATGGCTACACCTTC	CASSLAGTDPYGYTF
few	TRBV10-3	TRBD1	TRBJ2-2	TGTGCCATCAGTGAGTTGAGAGGGGGCGCATCCGGGGAGCTGTTTTTT	CAISELRGGASGELFF
.	TRBV7-2	.	TRBJ2-5	TGTGCCAGCAGCTTAGGACAGGGTTCCAGGGGGGTCGAGACCCAGTACTTC	CASSLGQGSRGVETQYF
.	TRBV7-2	.	TRBJ2-5	TGTGCCAACACTACAGGGAGGGGAGAAGAGACCCAGTACTTC	CANTTGRGEETQYF
.	TRBV5-8	.	TRBJ1-1	TGTGCCAGCAGCTTTAACAAGAACACTGAAGCTTTCTTT	CASSFNKNTEAFF
.	TRBV5-1	.	TRBJ2-5	TGCGCCAGCAGCTTGGGAGCTAGCCGGGAGACCCAGTACTTC	CASSLGASRETQYF
.	TRBV5-1	TRBD1	TRBJ1-2	TGCGCCAGCACACGGGACAGTACTAACTATGGCTACACCTTC	CASTRDSTNYGYTF
.	TRBV14	.	TRBJ1-2	TGTGCCAGCAGCCAAGGGGGAGGTGTTCATGGCTACACCTTC	CASSQGGGVHGYTF
.	TRBV19	.	TRBJ1-2	TGTGCCAGTGCCGTCGGGTCTCACGTTAACTATGGCTACACCTTC	CASAVGSHVNYGYTF
.	TRBV19	.	TRBJ2-3	TGTGCCAGTAGTATGAGGCCAGGGGCCGGAGATACGCAGTATTTT	CASSMRPGAGDTQYF
.	TRBV18	.	TRBJ1-1	TGTGCCAGCTCAGAGGGGAACACTGAAGCTTTCTTT	CASSEGNTEAFF
.	TRBV5-1	TRBD1	TRBJ1-2	TGCGCCAGCAGCTTGGCCCAGGGGGGCGGAGGCTACACCTTC	CASSLAQGGGGYTF
few	TRBV27	TRBD1	TRBJ2-1	TGTGCCAGCAGCCTCCGGGACAGGTCAGACCGTAGGCAGTTCTTC	CASSLRDRSDRRQFF
few	TRBV14	.	TRBJ2-3	TGTGCCAGCAGCCATTTCATCACAGATACGCAGTATTTT	CASSHFITDTQYF
.	TRBV24-1	.	TRBJ1-5	TGTGCCACCAGTGAGGGAGATCAGCCCCAGCATTTT	CATSEGDQPQHF
.	TRBV6-5	.	TRBJ2-1	TGTGCCAGCAGCGGACAATTCTACAATGAGCAGTTCTTC	CASSGQFYNEQFF
.	TRBV7-6	TRBD1	TRBJ2-7	TGTGCCAGCAGCGAAGTACCGGGACAGGGAGCCTACGAGCAGTACTTC	CASSEVPGQGAYEQYF
.	TRBV7-9	.	TRBJ2-7	TGTGCCAGCAGCTTTCCCGGGGATAACTACGAGCAGTACTTC	CASSFPGDNYEQYF
.	TRBV30	TRBD1	TRBJ1-2	TGTGCCTGGAGGGAGACAGGGCCTAACTATGGCTACACCTTC	CAWRETGPNYGYTF
.	TRBV4-2	.	TRBJ1-1	TGTGCCAGCAGCCAACCACAGGGTTTCGAAGAAGCTTTCTTT	CASSQPQGFEEAFF
.	TRBV12-3/TRBV12-4	.	TRBJ1-1	TGTGCCAGCAGTTTACAGGGGAACACTGAAGCTTTCTTT	CASSLQGNTEAFF
.	TRBV29-1	TRBD2	TRBJ2-5	TGCAGCGTCGAAGGGACGGGGGGGACGTCAGGTAGCCAAGAGACCCAGTACTTC	CSVEGTGGTSGSQETQYF
.	TRBV19	TRBD1	TRBJ1-5	TGTGCCAGTAGTATCCGAGCTATCCCGGGGGACAGACGCAATCAGCCCCAGCATTTT	CASSIRAIPGDRRNQPQHF
.	TRBV4-2	TRBD2	TRBJ2-2	TGTGCCAGCAGCCGTCAACTAGCGGGGGCTTTCGGGGAGCTGTTTTTT	CASSRQLAGAFGELFF
.	TRBV5-6	TRBD1	TRBJ1-2	TGTGCCAGCCTTACCTATCAGGGGGTTAGCGGCTACACCTTC	CASLTYQGVSGYTF
.	TRBV7-8	TRBD1	TRBJ1-6	TGTGCCAGCAGCCTGAGGGGGCCCTATAATTCACCCCTCCACTTT	CASSLRGPYNSPLHF
.	TRBV14	.	TRBJ1-3	TGTGCCAGCAGCCAAAAACCTCCTGGGGGGATCGTCACCATATATTTT	CASSQKPPGGIVTIYF
.	TRBV19	TRBD1	TRBJ1-1	TGTGCCAGTGGACAGGGGGCGTTCACTGAAGCTTTCTTT	CASGQGAFTEAFF
.	TRBV11-2	.	TRBJ1-1	TGTGCCAGCACTCAAGCGGGGGGACGGGCTGAAGCTTTCTTT	CASTQAGGRAEAFF
few	TRBV2	TRBD1	TRBJ1-5	TGTGCCAGCAGTGGAGAACAGGGGGCAGGACAGCCCCAGCATTTT	CASSGEQGAGQPQHF
.	TRBV11-2	.	TRBJ2-3	TGTGCCAGCAGCTTAGATCCGAGGGCAGATACGCAGTATTTT	CASSLDPRADTQYF
once	TRBV11-2	.	TRBJ1-2	TGTGCCAGCAGCTTAGGGGGCGTTTCCGGAGGCTACACCTTC	CASSLGGVSGGYTF
.	TRBV13	.	TRBJ2-7	TGTGCCAGCAGCTTGGCAGGGGGGACATACTTC	CASSLAGGTYF
few	TRBV11-2	.	TRBJ2-5	TGTGCCAGCAGCTTAGTTCTTGAGACCCAGTACTTC	CASSLVLETQYF
few	TRBV5-6	.	TRBJ2-2	TGTGCCAGCAGCGCGCTTGGGTCGGGAGTTGAGGGCACCGGGGAGCTGTTTTTT	CASSALGSGVEGTGELFF
.	TRBV7-9	TRBD1	TRBJ1-2	TGTGCCAGCACGCCTTCGACCGGCGGGACAGGGGGCGCGGGCTACACCTTC	CASTPSTGGTGGAGYTF